The source of this T cell receptor (beta chain) is a study of OX40 agonist ivuxolimab in advanced cancers. Study in general: The group had a mean age of approximately 60 years, ranged from about 20 to 85, and was 82.7% male.

This table comes from immunoSEQ multiplex PCR, and its TCRdb copy is limited to in-frame clones, with some not included. This sample carries 98,000 or so clones, more than 85% of them seen once, and the ten largest clones take around 2.6%. Overall study results and limits: Researchers report that CD8+ T cells had, on average, more expanded clones than CD4+.

CDR1 and CDR2 from the germline V gene are SGHRS and YFSETQ. V shed 5 bases and J 0 bases; nucleotides not matched to a gene: 5. This CDR3 has 15 amino acids. Turning to this clone: Its antigen remains unknown.

The V and J genes are TRBV5-1 and TRBJ2-3; TRBD2 matches at 8 bases. Here the sequenced sample was CD4+ or CD8+ T cells sorted from blood, taken in a trial of the OX40 agonist ivuxolimab. The receptor was isolated from an adult with an advanced solid tumor such as melanoma, head and neck, liver or kidney cancer. The CDR3 sequence is CASRPSGRSTDTQYF. The CDR3 nucleotides read TGCGCCAGCAGACCAAGCGGGAGAAGCACAGATACGCAGTATTTT.